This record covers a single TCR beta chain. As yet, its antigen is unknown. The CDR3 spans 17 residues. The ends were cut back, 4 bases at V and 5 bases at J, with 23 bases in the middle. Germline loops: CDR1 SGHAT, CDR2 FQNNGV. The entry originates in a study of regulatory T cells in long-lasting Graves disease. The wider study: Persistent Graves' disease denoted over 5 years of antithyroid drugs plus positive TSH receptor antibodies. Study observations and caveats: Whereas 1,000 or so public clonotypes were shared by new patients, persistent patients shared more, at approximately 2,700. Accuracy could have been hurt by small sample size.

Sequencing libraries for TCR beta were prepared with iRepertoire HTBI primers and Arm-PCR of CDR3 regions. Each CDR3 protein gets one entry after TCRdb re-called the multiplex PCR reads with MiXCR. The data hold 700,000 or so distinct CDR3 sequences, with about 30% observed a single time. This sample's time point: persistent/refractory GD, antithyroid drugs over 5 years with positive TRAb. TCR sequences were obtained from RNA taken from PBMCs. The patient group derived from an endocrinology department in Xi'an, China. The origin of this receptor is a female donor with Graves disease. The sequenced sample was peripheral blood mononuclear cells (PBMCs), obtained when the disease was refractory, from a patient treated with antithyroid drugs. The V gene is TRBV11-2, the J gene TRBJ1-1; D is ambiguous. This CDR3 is CASSSSREGGLGTEAFF. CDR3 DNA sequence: TGTGCCAGCAGCTCGTCGAGGGAGGGCGGTTTGGGGACTGAAGCTTTCTTT.